This T cell receptor (beta chain) was captured in a study of blood T cells in healthy people across ages. From germline, CDR1 is SGHRS and CDR2 YFSETQ. The CDR3 spans 14 residues. This clonotype was detected ten times or more. A read error may account for a junction end that differs from germline. Next came a second PCR, run for about 7 to 12 cycles, which used a sample-barcoded 5' primer along with a J-beta primer mix. TCRdb re-derived calls from the 5' RACE reads in MiXCR, one entry per CDR3 protein. This table has some 1.8 million distinct CDR3 sequences, around 40% appearing once. Specimen: blood. The chain carries TRBV5-1 and TRBJ2-7; 9 bases fit TRBD1. The TCR sequence derives from a human donor in good health. CDR3 in amino acids: CASSPGQGNYEQYF. For the CDR3, the DNA is TGTGCCAGCAGCCCCGGACAGGGGAACTACGAGCAGTACTTC.